Given below is one T cell receptor beta chain in context. This clone was seen a handful of times. It lacks a known antigen. Within one base of it there is no much larger clone, and no base qualities were kept. These data belong to a study of metastatic and nonmetastatic thyroid tumors (dated by TCRdb to the early 2020s). Study-wide context: For patients with malignant and with benign thyroid disease, the researchers compared repertoires between peripheral blood samples and tumor or nodule tissue samples.

Overall study results and their limits: TCR beta diversity was reported as significantly higher in malignant tumors than in benign nodules, in both blood and tumor samples.

Library construction relied on PCR. Sequencing was performed on an Illumina HiSeq 4000. High-throughput sequencing was used to profile the TCR beta-chain CDR3 region of every patient. In the authors' own workflow: A classifier to discriminate distant-metastatic papillary thyroid cancer patients was built from CDR3 differences across clinicopathological groups. Repertoire diversity was assessed with the Shannon index, and tumor-blood repertoire similarity with the Morisita-Horn index. The public sequencing data were trimmed at Q25 with fastp and processed into clonotypes with MiXCR by TCRdb, which kept only in-frame beta chains. These V and J calls rely on TCRdb rather than the paper's analysis. For this sample the table gives just under 45,000 clones, of which under 4% were detected only once. 9.5% to 10% of the sample is held by the ten biggest clonotypes. No patient had received any treatment before thyroid surgery. Using T-cell receptor beta sequencing, the study looked back at clinical samples from patients collected from about 2011 to 2018.

The germline V gene supplies CDR1 SGHNT and CDR2 YENEEA. V and J are truncated by 5 bases and 3 bases respectively, leaving an intervening sequence of 15 bases. Its CDR3 holds 15 amino acids, cysteine through phenylalanine. Only the CDR3 region is kept as DNA, spanning 45 bases read in frame from base 1. Sequenced input: blood. The TCR comes from a female donor with papillary thyroid cancer or a benign thyroid nodule (not recorded which). Some clones in this sample may be carry-over from other donors' samples. This sequence uses TRBV11-3 and TRBJ2-3, with TRBD2 tentatively as D gene (6 bases match). CDR3 protein: CASSKPGVGTDTQYF. The DNA reads TGTGCCAGCAGCAAGCCGGGAGTTGGGACAGATACGCAGTATTTT. The full variable domain, completed from the reference TRBV11-3 and TRBJ2-3 proteins outside the CDR3, reads EAGVVQSPRYKIIEKKQPVAFWCNPISGHNTLYWYLQNLGQGPELLIRYENEEAVDDSQLPKDRFSAERLKGVDSTLKIQPAELGDSAVYLCASSKPGVGTDTQYFGPGTRLTVL.